This entry lists 17 T cell receptor beta chains sequenced from one sample in a study of PD-L1 blockade in urothelial cancer. Measured with immunoSEQ multiplex PCR; TCRdb has only the in-frame clones, and not every one. The sample shows under 120,000 clones, approximately 85% of them seen only once. This sample comprised PBMCs, obtained around atezolizumab (anti-PD-L1) treatment. These receptors all stem from a man in his forties or fifties with urothelial cancer.

The chain has TRBV23-1 and TRBJ2-1; TRBD2 agrees at 13 bases. TRBV23-1 is an open reading frame whose function is uncertain. The CDR3 runs 18 residues. The V gene end was trimmed by 4 bases and the J gene end by 2 bases; junction bases not matched to a gene: 8. The chain's CDR3 is CASSPRRGLAGPYNEQFF. DNA for the CDR3: TGCGCCAGCAGTCCCAGGCGGGGACTAGCGGGGCCCTACAATGAGCAGTTCTTC.

The chain recombines TRBV6-1 with TRBJ1-4; no clear D gene. Trimming pared 5 bases from V and 7 bases from J, leaving 17 bases between. Germline-derived CDR1 and CDR2 are MNHNS and SASEGT. There are 15 residues in the CDR3. The CDR3, as DNA: TGTGCCAGCAGTACCAGTGGAGGCTGGCCTGAAAAACTGTTTTTT. As protein: CASSTSGGWPEKLFF.

The chain joins TRBV18 to TRBJ2-3; a possible D gene is TRBD2 (6 bases). CDR1 KGHSH and CDR2 LQKENI come from the germline V gene. The CDR3 is 17 residues long. V was clipped by 3 bases and J by 2 bases, with 18 bases between them. The DNA for the CDR3 is TGTGCCAGCTCACCGACGCCGGGGGATTCATTCACAGATACGCAGTATTTT. Protein product: CASSPTPGDSFTDTQYF. The full variable domain, its missing parts supplied by reference TRBV18 and TRBJ2-3, is NAGVMQNPRHLVRRRGQEARLRCSPMKGHSHVYWYRQLPEEGLKFMVYLQKENIIDESGMPKERFSAEFPKEGPSILRIQQVVRGDSAAYFCASSPTPGDSFTDTQYFGPGTRLTVL.

The chain uses TRBV28 and TRBJ1-5; the D gene is possibly TRBD1 (5 bases). Between the trimmed V and J ends, which lost 3 bases and 6 bases, there was a span of 15 bases. Germline V gene sequence: CDR1 MDHEN, CDR2 SYDVKM. The CDR3 is 15 residues long. CDR3 sequence (DNA): TGTGCCAGCAGTTTCATGGCTGGGGCTCGTCAGCCCCAGCATTTT. Translation gives CASSFMAGARQPQHF.

The V gene is TRBV27, the J gene TRBJ2-7; D uncertain. Per germline, CDR1 MNHEY and CDR2 SMNVEV (reference sequence). Trimming shortened V by 2 bases and J by 8 bases, and 13 bases separated the two germline ends. This CDR3 comprises 13 residues. CDR3 amino acids: CASSLNSHSQQYF. CDR3 sequence (DNA): TGTGCCAGCAGTTTAAACAGTCACTCCCAGCAGTACTTC.

This chain links TRBV28 with TRBJ1-3; the match to TRBD1 covers 10 bases. J was trimmed by 2 bases and V by 2 bases; bases with no gene match: 6. From germline, CDR1 is MDHEN and CDR2 SYDVKM. The CDR3 sequence is 17 residues long. In DNA form, the CDR3 reads TGTGCCAGCAGTTTAGTGGACAGGGGGAACCCTGGAAACACCATATATTTT. This gives the protein CASSLVDRGNPGNTIYF.

Worth noting for this clone: Other DNA variants within this sample encode the same CDR3. The chain employs TRBV19 and TRBJ1-5, with a tentative D call TRBD1 (5 bases). The CDR3 totals 14 residues. The V end lost 3 bases, the J end lost 5 bases, and 11 bases lay between the germline ends. The germline V gene encodes CDR1 LNHDA and CDR2 SQIVND (reference sequence). DNA of the CDR3: TGTGCCAGTAGTATCTGGACGGGGGATCAGCCCCAGCATTTT. Translating gives CASSIWTGDQPQHF.

This clone is a singleton in its sample. This chain connects TRBV7-2 to TRBJ2-7; D is undetermined. The germline CDR1 and CDR2 sequences are SGHTA and FQGNSA. V lost 5 bases, J lost 4 bases, and 15 bases lay in between. CDR3 length: 14 residues. The CDR3 here is CASSIDTARYEQYF. As DNA, the CDR3 is TGTGCCAGCAGCATCGACACGGCCAGGTACGAGCAGTACTTC.

This chain connects TRBV9 to TRBJ2-1; 8 bases agree with TRBD1. Losses at the gene ends were 3 bases for V and 8 bases for J; bases not matched to a gene: 1. The germline V gene encodes CDR1 SGDLS and CDR2 YYNGEE. The CDR3 loop spans 12 amino acids. The CDR3 DNA sequence: TGTGCCAGCAGCGAACAGGGGGATGAGCAGTTCTTC. Amino acid sequence: CASSEQGDEQFF.

On this clone: One end of the junction does not line up with germline, which may come from a read error. The rearrangement joins TRBV6-5 to TRBJ2-7, with D perhaps matching TRBD1 (5 bases). The CDR3 has 10 residues. Germline CDR1 and CDR2: MNHEY and SVGAGI. The CDR3 sequence is CKTASYEQYF. In DNA, the CDR3 is TGCAAGACAGCGAGCTACGAGCAGTACTTC.

The rearrangement links TRBV5-1 to TRBJ2-1; 8 bases align to TRBD2. CDR3 length equals 16 residues. Germline lookup yields CDR1 SGHRS and CDR2 YFSETQ. The V segment lost 4 bases and the J segment 0 bases; nucleotides outside the gene matches: 6. As DNA, the CDR3 is TGCGCCAGCAGCCCCGGACTAGCTAGCTCCTACAATGAGCAGTTCTTC. Amino acids: CASSPGLASSYNEQFF.

The CDR3, as DNA: TGTGCCAGCAAGGGGAGGGGGGGCGAGCAGTACTTC. Residues: CASKGRGGEQYF. This chain joins TRBV6-4 and TRBJ2-7; tentatively, D is TRBD2 (7 bases). V lost 7 bases to trimming and J lost 6 bases, with 13 bases between them. The CDR3 is 12 residues long. The germline V gene encodes CDR1 MRHNA and CDR2 SNTAGT.

V usage is TRBV9 and J usage is TRBJ2-1; TRBD2 matches 7 bases. The V gene's germline CDR1 is SGDLS and CDR2 YYNGEE. The CDR3 length is 15 residues. The junction had 10 bases not matched to a gene; V was cut back by 3 bases and J by 7 bases. CDR3 residues: CASSASGTTPNEQFF. The CDR3, as DNA: TGTGCCAGCAGCGCATCTGGGACTACGCCGAATGAGCAGTTCTTC.

This clone has just a few counts. V and J are TRBV7-9 and TRBJ1-1, with 7 nucleotides matching TRBD1. J was trimmed by 4 bases and V by 3 bases; bases with no gene match: 5. This CDR3 region has 14 residues. The germline V gene encodes CDR1 SEHNR and CDR2 FQNEAQ (reference sequence). CDR3 sequence (DNA): TGTGCCAGCAGCTTTGACAGGGTTTTCACTGAAGCTTTCTTT. Its translation is CASSFDRVFTEAFF.

The chain is built from TRBV10-1 and TRBJ2-1; D possibly corresponds to TRBD2 (5 bases). The CDR3 length is 13 residues. Germline values: CDR1 WNHNN, CDR2 SYGVQD (reference sequence). Trimming removed 6 bases from V and 5 bases from J, with 11 bases in between. The CDR3 reads CASSVGVNNEQFF. The CDR3 DNA follows: TGCGCCAGCAGCGTGGGAGTGAACAATGAGCAGTTCTTC.

V gene TRBV4-2 combines with J gene TRBJ2-7; 10 nucleotides agree with TRBD2. This CDR3 spans 14 amino acids. From germline, CDR1 is LGHNA and CDR2 YNFKEQ. V was pared by 4 bases and J by 4 bases, with 4 bases of the junction left unmatched. CDR3 nucleotides: TGTGCCAGCAGCCCTAGCGGGAGAGAATACGAGCAGTACTTC. This gives the protein CASSPSGREYEQYF.

The V gene is TRBV5-1, the J gene TRBJ2-1; 16 nucleotides match TRBD2. Germline V gene data show CDR1 as SGHRS and CDR2 as YFSETQ. This CDR3 is built from 17 residues. V lost 4 bases to trimming and J lost 8 bases; unmatched junction nucleotides: 9. The CDR3 loop reads CASSLGTSGRGTDEQFF. Here the CDR3 DNA reads TGCGCCAGCAGCCTGGGGACTAGCGGGAGGGGGACGGATGAGCAGTTCTTC.